The rows below give T cell receptor delta chains drawn from one sample of a study of Vδ1+ human thymocytes. TCRdb called clones from the multiplex PCR reads again using CATT. The repertoire consists of more than 50,000 delta-chain clones, with over 12% occurring once and the leading ten covering about 0.38%. Material for sequencing was Vdelta1+ gamma-delta thymocytes from the thymus. The receptors come from a girl in the first two years of life who had congenital heart surgery. The CDR3 runs from the conserved cysteine through the conserved F or W.

len | j_gene | v_gene | CDR3aa
20 | TRDJ1 | TRDV1 | CALGEDGLLGGGSPKRKLIF
18 | TRDJ1 | TRDV1 | CALGVSRPSYSETVGLIF
24 | TRDJ1 | TRDV1 | CALGEGLTRWRNVLGDTGRDGLIF
20 | TRDJ1 | TRDV1 | CALGGPLRGYAGGYTDKLIF
19 | TRDJ1 | TRDV2 | CACDTVLKVGGPTTDKLIF
20 | TRDJ1 | TRDV1 | CALGELKIVSWGIPTDKLIF
20 | TRDJ1 | TRDV1 | CALGAGLPTSRRGDTDKLIF
20 | TRDJ1 | TRDV1 | CALGVGALHDGGRHTDKLIF
18 | TRDJ1 | TRDV1 | CALGEFSLRGWNTDKLIF
17 | TRDJ1 | TRDV1 | CALGLPRHLGGPDKLIF
22 | TRDJ1 | TRDV1 | CALGECGFILGDTPMYTDKLIF
19 | TRDJ1 | TRDV1 | CALGNPGCGDHPGPDKLIF
21 | TRDJ1 | TRDV1 | CALGEPSYWGTGSPYTDKLIF
13 | TRDJ1 | TRDV1 | CALRSHNTDKLIF
16 | TRDJ1 | TRDV1 | CALGELPTGGEAKLIF
16 | TRDJ1 | TRDV1 | CALGEPSLTNTDKLIF
25 | TRDJ1 | TRDV1 | CALGDQLGHEQAGGYSIGYTDKLIF
21 | TRDJ1 | TRDV1 | CALGELLLRSGGYVATDKLIF
19 | TRDJ1 | TRDV1 | CALGEARGFDWGNTDKLIF
21 | TRDJ1 | TRDV1 | CALGELTFLQTGGSRADKLIF
18 | TRDJ1 | TRDV1 | CALGERWLRLGYTDKLIF
22 | TRDJ1 | TRDV1 | CALGELQISSAVLGVPTDKLIF
17 | TRDJ1 | TRDV1 | CALGEFAGLPWLDKLIF
12 | TRDJ1 | TRDV3 | CALSVSTIGLIF
15 | TRDJ1 | TRDV1 | CALGELDFPGGELIF
17 | TRDJ1 | TRDV1 | CALGELKPGGYTDKLIF
17 | TRDJ1 | TRDV1 | CALGNFAGGSYTDKLIF
22 | TRDJ1 | TRDV1 | CALGALFQPSYDRGSNTGKLIF
18 | TRDJ1 | TRDV1 | CALGVYPTRYIIPDKLIF
14 | TRDJ1 | TRDV1 | CALGEPCYTDKLIF
15 | TRDJ1 | TRDV1 | CALGVLSSYTDKLIF
18 | TRDJ1 | TRDV1 | CALGGNFLRGDTTDKLIF
22 | TRDJ1 | TRDV2 | CACDTLPSYLPLGDKYTDKLIF
21 | TRDJ1 | TRDV1 | CALGELSTGGYAILGTDKLIF
16 | TRDJ1 | TRDV1 | CALGEHGGYVADKLIF
17 | TRDJ1 | TRDV1 | CALGGSSGGYVFFKLIF
18 | TRDJ1 | TRDV1 | CALGTPSLSGGIALKLIF
23 | TRDJ1 | TRDV1 | CALGELLPSYAGGYQPYTDKLIF
27 | TRDJ1 | TRDV1 | CALGEHDCLPPVRTGGYAQIGTDKLIF
21 | TRDJ1 | TRDV1 | CALGEQFTRGGDPILTDKLIF
15 | TRDJ1 | TRDV1 | CALGELGDTADKLIF
19 | TRDJ1 | TRDV1 | CALGQLLIPPTGRTDKLIF
19 | TRDJ1 | TRDV1 | CALGKFPGDTVCPTDKLIF
18 | TRDJ1 | TRDV1 | CALGPSDILGIDTDKLIF
22 | TRDJ1 | TRDV1 | CALGERPARRLGPSLYTDKLIF
22 | TRDJ1 | TRDV1 | CALGELKAHVGGPNWYADKLIF
16 | TRDJ1 | TRDV1 | CALGELELGDTDKLIF
22 | TRDJ3 | TRDV2 | CACDTVWGIQSRSPWDTRQMFF
22 | TRDJ1 | TRDV1 | CALGGPKPGGYVIRQDTDKLIF